This T cell receptor (beta chain) was captured in a study of post-analysis software for immune sequencing data. Study background: Included among the disease courses, which were recorded for the cohort, were relapsing-remitting, secondary progressive and progressive-relapsing multiple sclerosis.

CDR1 and CDR2 (germline): MGHRA, YSYEKL. Between the trimmed V and J ends, which lost 0 bases and 5 bases, there was a span of 13 bases. The CDR3 length is 15 residues. Study-wide points: Controls showed significantly higher normalized Chao1 diversity than did multiple sclerosis patients. Strong co-clustering by F measure was seen for same-batch samples. Elevated frequency relative to controls characterized several TRBV segments in patients, TRBV5-6, TRBV5-1 and TRBV20-1 among them.

This clonotype showed up just a few times. Its antigen remains unidentified. Sequencing libraries made from TCR beta cDNA carried unique molecular identifiers. T cells numbering about 0.85 to 11 million yielded cDNA molecules that totaled approximately 500,000. Each CDR3 protein is one row after TCRdb ran MiXCR on the PCR reads. Of about 540,000 distinct CDR3 sequences listed, under 40% are singletons. The origin of this receptor is a girl between 2 and 17 years old with multiple sclerosis. This chain links TRBV4-1 with TRBJ2-5; a possible D gene is TRBD2 (5 bases). The sequencing input was blood. The CDR3 DNA sequence: TGCGCCAGCAGCCAAGATACCGGGAAGCGGGAGACCCAGTACTTC. Its protein is CASSQDTGKRETQYF.